This is a list of T cell receptor beta chains from one sample in a study of blood T cell repertoires in COVID-19. Sequencing was performed with immunoSEQ multiplex PCR; in TCRdb, only in-frame clones are kept and a portion is missing. Here the sample spans about 190,000 clones, 84% being singletons. Sequencing used PBMCs or T cells enriched from blood (not recorded which). Receptors were obtained from a woman younger than 45 who had recovered from COVID-19. CDR3s include the opening cysteine and the closing phenylalanine or tryptophan. The D gene is left open where the match is weak. Size values are once, few and many counts, or a class for expanded clones, and some rows have none.

TGTGCCAGCAGTCTGGCGACTTTTTATGGCTACACCTTC | CASSLATFYGYTF | once | 13 | TRBJ1-2 | - | TRBV12-3/TRBV12-4
TGTGCCAGCAGTTACCTACAGGGAGGGGAAGCTTTCTTT | CASSYLQGGEAFF | - | 13 | TRBJ1-1 | - | TRBV6-6
TGTGCCACCCTTCAGGGTCGTAACACAGATACGCAGTATTTT | CATLQGRNTDTQYF | - | 14 | TRBJ2-3 | - | TRBV28
TGTGCCAGCAGCACCGCGGCTAGCGGGAGTTTGAATACGCAGTATTTT | CASSTAASGSLNTQYF | - | 16 | TRBJ2-3 | TRBD2 | TRBV7-9
TGTGCCAGCAGATCTGGACAGGGTGGCAATCAGCCCCAGCATTTT | CASRSGQGGNQPQHF | - | 15 | TRBJ1-5 | TRBD1 | TRBV6-4
TGTGCTAGTGGTTTGGGACTAGCGGGGGCCTACAATGAGCAGTTCTTC | CASGLGLAGAYNEQFF | - | 16 | TRBJ2-1 | TRBD2 | TRBV12-5
TGTGCCAGCAGTTACTCCGCAGATGAGCAGTTCTTC | CASSYSADEQFF | - | 12 | TRBJ2-1 | - | TRBV6-5
TGTGCCAGCAGTTCTCTAGCGGGATTGGGGGTTGAGCAGTTCTTC | CASSSLAGLGVEQFF | - | 15 | TRBJ2-1 | TRBD2 | TRBV6-5
TGTGCCAGCAGACTCCCCTCTTACAATGAGCAGTTCTTC | CASRLPSYNEQFF | - | 13 | TRBJ2-1 | - | TRBV6-6
TGCGCCAGCACTTCCCCATCGGGGACAGGGGTCAATCAGCCCCAGCATTTT | CASTSPSGTGVNQPQHF | - | 17 | TRBJ1-5 | TRBD1 | TRBV23-1
TGTGCCAGCAGCTTAAGTCTGGGGCCCGGAGATACGCAGTATTTT | CASSLSLGPGDTQYF | once | 15 | TRBJ2-3 | - | TRBV7-3